This T cell receptor beta chain was documented in a study of T cells after yellow fever vaccination. About the study: Libraries from low-cell-number fractions were prepared with the SMART-Seq v4 Ultra Low Input RNA kit.

Points from the study as a whole: Abundant clonotypes from the bulk population could get into FACS-sorted repertoires as contaminants.

As to this clonotype: Its antigen is as yet unknown.

A process of 5'RACE template switching, which added a universal primer site and UMIs, was used to make TCR cDNA. TCRdb passed the 5' RACE reads through MiXCR, listing each CDR3 protein once. The table includes about 340,000 distinct CDR3 sequences, roughly an eighth detected once. V was trimmed by 5 bases and J by 5 bases, leaving 11 bases between them. Germline values: CDR1 LGHDT, CDR2 YNNKEL (reference sequence). This CDR3 has 13 amino acids. The clonotype comes from a man younger than 35 who received the YFV17D yellow fever vaccine. The chain couples TRBV3-1 to TRBJ2-3, with D possibly being TRBD2 (6 bases). The sequencing used CD4+ T cells sorted from PBMCs, collected 15 days after the yellow fever booster vaccination. The CDR3 DNA reads as TGTGCCAGCAGCGGCTCGGGGGAAGATACGCAGTATTTT. Translating gives CASSGSGEDTQYF.